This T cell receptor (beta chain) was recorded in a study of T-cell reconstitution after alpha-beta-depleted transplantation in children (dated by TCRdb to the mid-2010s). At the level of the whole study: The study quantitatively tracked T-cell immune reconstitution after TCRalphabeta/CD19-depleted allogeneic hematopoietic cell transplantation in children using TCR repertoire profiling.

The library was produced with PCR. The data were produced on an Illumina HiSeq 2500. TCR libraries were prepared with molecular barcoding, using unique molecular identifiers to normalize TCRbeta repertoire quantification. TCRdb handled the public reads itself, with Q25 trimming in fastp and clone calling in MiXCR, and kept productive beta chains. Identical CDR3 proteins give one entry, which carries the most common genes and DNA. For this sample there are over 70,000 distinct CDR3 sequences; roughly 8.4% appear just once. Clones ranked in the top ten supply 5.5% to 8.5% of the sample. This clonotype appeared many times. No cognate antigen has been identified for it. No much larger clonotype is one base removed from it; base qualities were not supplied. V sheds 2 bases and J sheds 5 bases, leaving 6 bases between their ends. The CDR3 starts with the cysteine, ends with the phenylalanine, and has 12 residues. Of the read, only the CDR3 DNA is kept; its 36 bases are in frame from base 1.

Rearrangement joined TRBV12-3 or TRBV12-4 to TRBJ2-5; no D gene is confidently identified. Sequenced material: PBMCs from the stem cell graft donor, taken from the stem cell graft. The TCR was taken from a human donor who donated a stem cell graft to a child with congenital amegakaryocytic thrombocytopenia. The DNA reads TGTGCCAGCAGTTTAAATCTGGAGACCCAGTACTTC. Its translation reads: CASSLNLETQYF.